This T cell receptor beta chain was sequenced during a study of cytomegalovirus exposure and HLA in healthy donors. Study findings and constraints: Through in vitro validation, three CMV-associated chains were shown to be specific for CMV antigens. The likely explanation for a cluster of highly shared sequence variants was sequencing artifact.

With regard to this clone: The antigen is unknown.

Germline V CDR1 and CDR2: SGHRS, YFSETQ. Trimming removed 2 bases at V and 4 bases at J, with 6 bases between. This CDR3 has 12 amino acids. 60 Vbeta and 13 Jbeta primers were used in PCR. Repertoires were generated with immunoSEQ multiplex PCR, while TCRdb's copy carries only in-frame clones and drops some. The sample data list 95,000 to 110,000 clones. The source material was PBMCs. The TCR was taken from a middle-aged man in good health and CMV-seronegative. The chain employs TRBV5-1 and TRBJ1-1; D remains ambiguous. The CDR3 DNA reads as TGCGCCAGCAGCTTCACCGGCACTGAAGCTTTCTTT. Residues: CASSFTGTEAFF. The whole variable domain, filled in from reference TRBV5-1 and TRBJ1-1, reads KAGVTQTPRYLIKTRGQQVTLSCSPISGHRSVSWYQQTPGQGLQFLFEYFSETQRNKGNFPGRFSGRQFSNSRSEMNVSTLELGDSALYLCASSFTGTEAFFGQGTRLTVV.